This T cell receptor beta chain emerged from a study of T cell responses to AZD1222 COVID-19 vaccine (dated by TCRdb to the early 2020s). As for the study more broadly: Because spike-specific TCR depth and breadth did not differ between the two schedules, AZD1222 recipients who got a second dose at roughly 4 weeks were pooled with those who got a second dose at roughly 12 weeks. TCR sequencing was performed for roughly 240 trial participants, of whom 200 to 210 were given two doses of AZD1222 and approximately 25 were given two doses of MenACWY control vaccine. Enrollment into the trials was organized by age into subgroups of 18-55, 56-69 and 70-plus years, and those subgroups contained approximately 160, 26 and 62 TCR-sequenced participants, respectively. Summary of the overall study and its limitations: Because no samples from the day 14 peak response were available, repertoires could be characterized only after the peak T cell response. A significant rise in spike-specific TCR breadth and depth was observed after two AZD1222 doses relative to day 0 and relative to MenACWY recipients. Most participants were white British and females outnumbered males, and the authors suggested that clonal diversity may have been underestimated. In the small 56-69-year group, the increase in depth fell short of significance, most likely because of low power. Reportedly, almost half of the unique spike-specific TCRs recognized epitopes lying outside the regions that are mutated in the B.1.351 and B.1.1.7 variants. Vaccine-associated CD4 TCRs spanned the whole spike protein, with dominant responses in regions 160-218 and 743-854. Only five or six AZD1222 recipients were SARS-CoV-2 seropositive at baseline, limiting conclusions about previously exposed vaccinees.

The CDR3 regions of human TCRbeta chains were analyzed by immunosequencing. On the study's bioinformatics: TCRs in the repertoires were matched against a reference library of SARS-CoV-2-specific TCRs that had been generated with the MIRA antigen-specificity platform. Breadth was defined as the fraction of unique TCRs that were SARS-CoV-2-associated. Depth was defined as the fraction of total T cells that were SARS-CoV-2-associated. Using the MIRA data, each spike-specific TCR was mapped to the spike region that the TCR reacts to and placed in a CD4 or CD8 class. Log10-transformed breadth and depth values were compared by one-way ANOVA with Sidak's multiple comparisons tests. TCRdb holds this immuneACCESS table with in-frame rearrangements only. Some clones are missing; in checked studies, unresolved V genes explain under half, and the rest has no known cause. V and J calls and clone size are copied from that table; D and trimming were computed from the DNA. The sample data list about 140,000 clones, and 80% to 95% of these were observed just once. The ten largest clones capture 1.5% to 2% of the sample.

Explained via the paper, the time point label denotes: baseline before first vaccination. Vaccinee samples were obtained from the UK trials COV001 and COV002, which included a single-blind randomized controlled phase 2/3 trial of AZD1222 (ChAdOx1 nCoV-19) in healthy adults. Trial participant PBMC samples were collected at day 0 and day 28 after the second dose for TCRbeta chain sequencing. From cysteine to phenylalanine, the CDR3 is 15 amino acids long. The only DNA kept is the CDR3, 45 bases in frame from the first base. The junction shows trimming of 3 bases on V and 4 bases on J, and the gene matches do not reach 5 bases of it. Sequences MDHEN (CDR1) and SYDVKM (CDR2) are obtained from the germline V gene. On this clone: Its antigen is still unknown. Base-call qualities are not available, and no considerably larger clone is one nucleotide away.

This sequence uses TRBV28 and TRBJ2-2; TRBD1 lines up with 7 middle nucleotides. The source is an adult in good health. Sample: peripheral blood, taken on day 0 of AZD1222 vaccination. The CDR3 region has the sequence CASSFGQARTGELFF. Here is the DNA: TGTGCCAGCAGTTTCGGACAGGCCCGCACCGGGGAGCTGTTTTTT.